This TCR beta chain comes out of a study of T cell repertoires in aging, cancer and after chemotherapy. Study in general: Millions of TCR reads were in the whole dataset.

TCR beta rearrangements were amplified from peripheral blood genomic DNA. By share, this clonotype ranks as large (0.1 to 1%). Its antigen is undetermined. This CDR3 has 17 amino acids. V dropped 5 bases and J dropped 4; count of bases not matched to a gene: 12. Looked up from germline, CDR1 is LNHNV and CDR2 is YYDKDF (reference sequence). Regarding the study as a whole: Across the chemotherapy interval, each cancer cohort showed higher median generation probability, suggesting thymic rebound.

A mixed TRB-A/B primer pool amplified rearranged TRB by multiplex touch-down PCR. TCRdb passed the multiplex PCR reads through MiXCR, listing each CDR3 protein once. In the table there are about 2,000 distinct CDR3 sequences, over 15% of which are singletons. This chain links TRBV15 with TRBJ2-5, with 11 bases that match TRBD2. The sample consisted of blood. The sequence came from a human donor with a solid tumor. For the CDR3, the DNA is TGTGCCACCAGCGGGGGGACTAGCGGTGGGAAGGGAGAGACCCAGTACTTC. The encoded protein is CATSGGTSGGKGETQYF.